This passage covers 26 T cell receptor beta chains from one sample sequenced in a study of blood T cell repertoires in COVID-19. Measured with immunoSEQ multiplex PCR; TCRdb has only the in-frame clones, and not every one. The sample holds about 40,000 clones, over 75% seen once. Sequencing used peripheral blood. The source is a human donor in a cohort sampled during active COVID-19.

The chain couples TRBV6-1 to TRBJ1-3; D is ambiguous. The V gene lost 1 base and the J gene lost 0 bases, with 10 bases spanning the gap. This CDR3 has 16 amino acids. Germline V gene sequence: CDR1 MNHNS, CDR2 SASEGT. The CDR3: CASSEDRGISGNTIYF. The CDR3 bases are TGTGCCAGCAGTGAAGATCGAGGGATCTCTGGAAACACCATATATTTT.

This chain connects TRBV5-6 to TRBJ2-1; TRBD2 matches 11 bases. The CDR3 length is 16 residues. The germline gives CDR1 SGHDT, CDR2 YYEEEE. Trimming cost V 3 bases and J 10 bases; bases outside gene matches: 12. CDR3 sequence (DNA): TGTGCCAGCAGCTCCCTCTGGACTAGCGGGTCAGGAGAGCAGTTCTTC. As protein: CASSSLWTSGSGEQFF.

CDR3 in DNA: TGTGCCAGCACGACTAATAGGGAAGGCGAGACCCAGTACTTC. This translates into CASTTNREGETQYF. V and J are TRBV6-5 and TRBJ2-5; D is perhaps TRBD2 (5 bases). The CDR3 is made up of 14 amino acids. Germline CDR1 and CDR2: MNHEY and SVGAGI. The ends were cut back, 7 bases at V and 5 bases at J, with 17 bases in the middle.

The chain couples TRBV5-6 to TRBJ2-4; D may be TRBD2 (6 bases). CDR1 is SGHDT, CDR2 YYEEEE, per germline. The ends were cut back, 4 bases at V and 1 base at J, with 15 bases in the middle. The CDR3 length is 16 residues. The CDR3 here is CASSPGLHAAKNIQYF. CDR3 bases: TGTGCCAGCAGCCCGGGACTCCATGCCGCCAAAAACATTCAGTACTTC.

This clone was recorded once. The chain recombines TRBV5-5 with TRBJ2-2; no clear D gene. Trimming took 0 bases from V and 4 from J, leaving 10 bases between them. Germline V gene data show CDR1 as SGHKS and CDR2 as YYEKEE (reference sequence). The CDR3 is 15 amino acids. The CDR3 spells CASSLDSRSTGELFF. CDR3 in DNA: TGTGCCAGCAGCTTGGACTCAAGGAGCACCGGGGAGCTGTTTTTT.

The chain uses TRBV2 and TRBJ1-5; TRBD1 agrees at 7 bases. The germline V gene has CDR1 SNHLY and CDR2 FYNNEI. With V trimmed by 5 bases and J by 0 bases, 10 bases remained unmatched. This CDR3 has 17 amino acids. The chain's CDR3 is CASSHITTGNSNQPQHF. The CDR3 nucleotides are TGTGCCAGCAGTCACATAACGACAGGGAATAGCAATCAGCCCCAGCATTTT.

The rearrangement uses TRBV15 and TRBJ2-5, with TRBD2 identical over 10 bases. CDR3 size: 16 residues. The V segment lost 5 bases and the J segment 4 bases; nucleotides outside the gene matches: 10. Per the germline V gene, CDR1 is LNHNV and CDR2 is YYDKDF (reference sequence). CDR3 loop: CATSPDSGGPGETQYF. The CDR3 DNA reads TGTGCCACCAGCCCGGATAGCGGGGGGCCTGGAGAGACCCAGTACTTC.

The chain links TRBV5-1 to TRBJ1-3; D not certain. Germline loops: CDR1 SGHRS, CDR2 YFSETQ. Trimming shortened V by 3 bases and J by 0 bases, and 19 bases separated the two germline ends. The CDR3 is 18 amino acids. CDR3 loop: CASSSLRHHIPSGNTIYF. The DNA of the CDR3 is TGCGCCAGCAGCTCGTTACGACACCACATACCCTCTGGAAACACCATATATTTT.

This chain connects TRBV19 to TRBJ1-5, with D possibly TRBD1 on 5 matching bases. The CDR3 has 18 amino acids. CDR1 and CDR2 from the germline V gene are LNHDA and SQIVND (reference sequence). V was pared by 5 bases and J by 1 base, with 21 bases between. The CDR3 bases are TGTGCCAGTAGTGGCCCTCGTGGGGGGATCCAGAGCAATCAGCCCCAGCATTTT. It encodes CASSGPRGGIQSNQPQHF.

This chain links TRBV5-1 with TRBJ1-1; TRBD1 is a possible D gene (5 bases). The CDR3 runs to 12 residues. The V gene lost 3 bases and the J gene lost 7 bases, with 10 bases spanning the gap. Per the germline V gene, CDR1 is SGHRS and CDR2 is YFSETQ. The CDR3: CASSSDSGEAFF. CDR3 nucleotides: TGCGCCAGCAGCTCCGACAGTGGTGAAGCTTTCTTT. Complete variable domain (other parts from reference TRBV5-1 and TRBJ1-1): KAGVTQTPRYLIKTRGQQVTLSCSPISGHRSVSWYQQTPGQGLQFLFEYFSETQRNKGNFPGRFSGRQFSNSRSEMNVSTLELGDSALYLCASSSDSGEAFFGQGTRLTVV.

This clone was seen only once. The chain carries TRBV19 and TRBJ2-2; D unresolved. Germline loops: CDR1 LNHDA, CDR2 SQIVND (reference sequence). CDR3 length: 16 residues. Trimming cost V 5 bases and J 0 bases, with 13 bases left between them. The CDR3 reads CASSPPLAANTGELFF. For the CDR3, the DNA is TGTGCCAGTAGTCCCCCACTGGCGGCGAACACCGGGGAGCTGTTTTTT. Together with reference TRBV19 and TRBJ2-2, the CDR3 gives the full variable domain: DGGITQSPKYLFRKEGQNVTLSCEQNLNHDAMYWYRQDPGQGLRLIYYSQIVNDFQKGDIAEGYSVSREKKESFPLTVTSAQKNPTAFYLCASSPPLAANTGELFFGEGSRLTVL.

The CDR3 here is CASSPTGGPNTGELFF. The CDR3 bases are TGTGCCAGCAGCCCTACGGGGGGCCCGAACACCGGGGAGCTGTTTTTT. The gene calls are TRBV7-3 and TRBJ2-2; a weak D match, TRBD2 (7 bases). The germline V gene encodes CDR1 SGHTA and CDR2 FQGTGA. CDR3 size: 16 residues. The V end was cut by 5 bases, the J end by 0 bases, with 13 bases between.

The gene calls are TRBV15 and TRBJ2-5; 7 nucleotides match TRBD1. The germline gives CDR1 LNHNV, CDR2 YYDKDF (reference sequence). Germline trimming cut 3 bases from V and 3 bases from J; bases unmatched to any gene: 7. The CDR3 has 15 amino acids. The CDR3 DNA reads as TGTGCCACCAGCAGGCTGGGTCAGGGGGAAGAGACCCAGTACTTC. It translates to CATSRLGQGEETQYF. The full variable domain, rest sourced from reference TRBV15 and TRBJ2-5, is DAMVIQNPRYQVTQFGKPVTLSCSQTLNHNVMYWYQQKSSQAPKLLFHYYDKDFNNEADTPDNFQSRRPNTSFCFLDIRSPGLGDTAMYLCATSRLGQGEETQYFGPGTRLLVL.

The chain is built from TRBV15 and TRBJ2-1; possibly TRBD1 for D (5 bases). Germline lookup yields CDR1 LNHNV and CDR2 YYDKDF (reference sequence). The CDR3 sequence is 17 residues long. V was cut by 2 bases and J by 2 bases, with 16 bases left in between. Written as DNA, the CDR3 is TGTGCCACCAGCAGAATCACAGGCTACGGCCCCTACAATGAGCAGTTCTTC. As protein: CATSRITGYGPYNEQFF.

The rearrangement uses TRBV6-1 and TRBJ1-4, with D tentatively TRBD1 (5 bases). CDR3 length: 16 amino acids. Trimming removed 4 bases at V and 3 bases at J, with 15 bases between. Germline V CDR1 and CDR2: MNHNS, SASEGT. The CDR3 nucleotides read TGTGCCAGCAGTGCCTTGGGGGGGAAGGCTAATGAAAAACTGTTTTTT. Amino acids: CASSALGGKANEKLFF.

The chain recombines TRBV7-2 with TRBJ1-5; D is perhaps TRBD1 (5 bases). This CDR3 region has 13 residues. Trimming took 6 bases from V and 4 from J, leaving 10 bases between them. Germline V gene data show CDR1 as SGHTA and CDR2 as FQGNSA. CDR3 sequence reads: CASRPGRNQPQHF. As DNA, the CDR3 is TGTGCCAGCAGACCAGGGAGGAATCAGCCCCAGCATTTT.

The CDR3 DNA is TGTGCCACCAGTGATTTGTTACTACCGTACAATGAGCAGTTCTTC. Its translation: CATSDLLLPYNEQFF. The V gene is TRBV24-1, the J gene TRBJ2-1; D gene unclear. This CDR3 spans 15 amino acids. The V gene's germline CDR1 is KGHDR and CDR2 SFDVKD. V gave up 0 bases and J gave up 4 bases, with 9 bases separating them.

In DNA, the CDR3 is TGTGCCAGCAGCCCCCCCCCAGGGGATGGCAATCAGCCCCAGCATTTT. Translating gives CASSPPPGDGNQPQHF. This chain uses TRBV5-5 with TRBJ1-5; tentative D call: TRBD1 (6 bases). Germline CDR1 and CDR2: SGHKS and YYEKEE (reference sequence). Trimming left V 4 bases short and J 2 bases short, with 16 bases between. The CDR3 totals 16 residues.

The V call is TRBV19, the J call TRBJ1-4, with D possibly TRBD1 on 6 matching bases. The CDR3 extends over 15 amino acids. Germline values: CDR1 LNHDA, CDR2 SQIVND (reference sequence). V lost 5 bases to trimming and J lost 4 bases, with 14 bases between them. CDR3: CASSATGTFNEKLFF. In nucleotides, the CDR3 is TGTGCCAGTAGTGCCACAGGGACCTTTAATGAAAAACTGTTTTTT.

The CDR3 sequence is CASSPRDSYNEQFF. The CDR3 DNA sequence: TGTGCCAGCTCACCGAGGGACAGTTACAATGAGCAGTTCTTC. V is TRBV18 and J is TRBJ2-1, with 7 bases lining up with TRBD1. Germline V gene lookup returns CDR1 KGHSH and CDR2 LQKENI. The CDR3 is 14 amino acids. Losses at the gene ends were 3 bases for V and 4 bases for J; bases not matched to a gene: 3.

The rearrangement joins TRBV29-1 to TRBJ2-7; 15 bases are shared with TRBD2. V lost 6 bases to trimming and J lost 4 bases; unmatched junction nucleotides: 16. In germline, CDR1 is SQVTM, CDR2 ANQGSEA. The CDR3 totals 18 residues. CDR3 residues: CSVVGLAGGRGTIYEQYF. In DNA, the CDR3 is TGCAGCGTGGTCGGACTAGCGGGGGGGAGAGGAACAATTTACGAGCAGTACTTC.

This clone was observed a handful of times. The chain has TRBV10-2 and TRBJ2-1; 10 positions match TRBD2. Germline CDR1 and CDR2: WSHSY and SAAADI. There are 15 residues in the CDR3. The J segment lost 8 bases and the V segment lost 2 bases, leaving 6 bases of the junction unmatched. This CDR3 is CASSEPSGGAYEQFF. The CDR3 DNA reads TGCGCCAGCAGTGAGCCCAGCGGGGGGGCATATGAGCAGTTCTTC.

V gene TRBV19 combines with J gene TRBJ1-4; D perhaps matches TRBD1 (5 bases). CDR1 is LNHDA and CDR2 is SQIVND in the germline V gene (reference sequence). The V end lost 3 bases, the J end lost 4 bases, and 18 bases lay between the germline ends. The CDR3 is 17 residues long. The CDR3 is CASSMGLIGTINEKLFF. CDR3 in DNA: TGTGCCAGTAGTATGGGGCTGATCGGGACTATTAATGAAAAACTGTTTTTT.

This clone was seen a handful of times. The gene calls are TRBV7-9 and TRBJ2-1; D is unresolved. Trimming left V 3 bases short and J 8 bases short, with 5 bases between. This CDR3 spans 11 amino acids. The germline gives CDR1 SEHNR, CDR2 FQNEAQ (reference sequence). The CDR3 loop is CASSFSDEQFF. Here the CDR3 DNA reads TGTGCCAGCAGCTTCTCGGATGAGCAGTTCTTC.

A single count supports this clone. V gene TRBV27 combines with J gene TRBJ2-2; D is perhaps TRBD1 (6 bases). The CDR3 is 14 residues long. V shed 5 bases and J shed 6 bases, with 13 bases lying between them. From germline, CDR1 is MNHEY and CDR2 SMNVEV (reference sequence). The CDR3 DNA is TGTGCCAGCAGTGACACAGGGAGCGCCGGGGAGCTGTTTTTT. Translated, it gives CASSDTGSAGELFF.

This clone has only one observation. V usage is TRBV4-1 and J usage is TRBJ2-3; 9 bases are a match to TRBD1. CDR3 length equals 16 residues. Unmatched junction bases numbered 8, after V lost 2 bases and J lost 5 bases. CDR1 and CDR2 (germline): MGHRA, YSYEKL. Here the CDR3 reads CASSQPSTGGIDTQYF. The CDR3, as DNA: TGCGCCAGCAGCCAACCTTCGACAGGGGGAATAGATACGCAGTATTTT.